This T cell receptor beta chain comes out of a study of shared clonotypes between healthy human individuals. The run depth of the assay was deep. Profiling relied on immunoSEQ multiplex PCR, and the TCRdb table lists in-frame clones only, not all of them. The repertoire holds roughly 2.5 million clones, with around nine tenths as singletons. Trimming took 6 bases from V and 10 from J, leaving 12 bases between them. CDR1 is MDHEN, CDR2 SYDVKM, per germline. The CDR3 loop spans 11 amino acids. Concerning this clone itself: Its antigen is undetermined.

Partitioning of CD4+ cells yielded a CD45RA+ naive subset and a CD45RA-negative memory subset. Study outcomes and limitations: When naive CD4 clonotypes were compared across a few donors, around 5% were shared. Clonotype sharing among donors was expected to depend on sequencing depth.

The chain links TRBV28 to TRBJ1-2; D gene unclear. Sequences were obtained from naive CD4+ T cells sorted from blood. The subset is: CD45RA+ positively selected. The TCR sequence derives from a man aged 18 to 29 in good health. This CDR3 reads CASREQITYTF. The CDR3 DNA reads TGTGCCAGCAGGGAACAGATCACCTACACCTTC.